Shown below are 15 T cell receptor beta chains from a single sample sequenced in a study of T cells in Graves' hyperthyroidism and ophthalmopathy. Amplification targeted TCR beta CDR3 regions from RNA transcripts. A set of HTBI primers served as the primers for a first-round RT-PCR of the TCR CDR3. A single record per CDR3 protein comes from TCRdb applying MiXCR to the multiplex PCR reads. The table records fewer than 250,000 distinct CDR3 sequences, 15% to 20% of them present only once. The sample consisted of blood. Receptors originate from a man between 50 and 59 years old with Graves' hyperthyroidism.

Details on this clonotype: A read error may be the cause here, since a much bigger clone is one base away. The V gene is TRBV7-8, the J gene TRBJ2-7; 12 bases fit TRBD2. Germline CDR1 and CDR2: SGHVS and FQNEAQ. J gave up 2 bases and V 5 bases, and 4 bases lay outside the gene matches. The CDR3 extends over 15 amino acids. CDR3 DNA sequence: TGTGCCAGCAGCATGACTAGCGGGGGCACCTACGAGCAGTACTTC. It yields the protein CASSMTSGGTYEQYF.

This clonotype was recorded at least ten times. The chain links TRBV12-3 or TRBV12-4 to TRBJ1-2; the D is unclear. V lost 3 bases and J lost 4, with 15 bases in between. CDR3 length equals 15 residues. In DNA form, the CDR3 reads TGTGCCAGCAGTTTTTCAGGCGGTCTAAGCTATGGCTACACCTTC. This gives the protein CASSFSGGLSYGYTF.

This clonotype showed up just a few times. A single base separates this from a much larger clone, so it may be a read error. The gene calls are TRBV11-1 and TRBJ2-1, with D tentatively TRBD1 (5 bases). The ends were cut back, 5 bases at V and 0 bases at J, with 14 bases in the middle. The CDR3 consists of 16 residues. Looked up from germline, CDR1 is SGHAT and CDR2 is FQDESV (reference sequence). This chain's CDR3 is CASSQWGRHSYNEQFF. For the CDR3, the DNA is TGTGCCAGCAGCCAGTGGGGCAGACACTCCTACAATGAGCAGTTCTTC.

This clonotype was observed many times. In DNA form, the CDR3 reads TGTGCCAGCAGCTTCCTAGCGGGAGGGCCCTACGAGCAGTACTTC. Translation gives CASSFLAGGPYEQYF. The chain has TRBV11-2 and TRBJ2-7, with 12 bases that match TRBD2. Per the germline V gene, CDR1 is SGHAT and CDR2 is FQNNGV. J gave up 2 bases and V 3 bases, and 2 bases lay outside the gene matches. The CDR3 loop spans 15 amino acids. The full variable domain, in which reference TRBV11-2 and TRBJ2-7 provide the parts outside the CDR3, is EAGVAQSPRYKIIEKRQSVAFWCNPISGHATLYWYQQILGQGPKLLIQFQNNGVVDDSQLPKDRFSAERLKGVDSTLKIQPAKLEDSAVYLCASSFLAGGPYEQYFGPGTRLTVT.

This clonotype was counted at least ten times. Written as DNA, the CDR3 is TGTGCCACCAGTGACCCGGGGGGGCATTTAGAGACCCAGTACTTC. Translating it yields CATSDPGGHLETQYF. This chain joins TRBV24-1 and TRBJ2-5, with 8 bases lining up with TRBD2. CDR1 is KGHDR, CDR2 SFDVKD, per germline. This CDR3 is built from 15 residues. Losses at the gene ends were 4 bases for V and 4 bases for J; bases not matched to a gene: 7.

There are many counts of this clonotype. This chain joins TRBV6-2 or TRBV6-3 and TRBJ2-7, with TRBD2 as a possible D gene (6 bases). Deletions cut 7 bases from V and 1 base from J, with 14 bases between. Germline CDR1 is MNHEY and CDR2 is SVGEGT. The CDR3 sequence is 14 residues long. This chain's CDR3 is CASKFGGESYEQYF. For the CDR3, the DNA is TGTGCCAGCAAATTCGGGGGAGAGTCCTACGAGCAGTACTTC.

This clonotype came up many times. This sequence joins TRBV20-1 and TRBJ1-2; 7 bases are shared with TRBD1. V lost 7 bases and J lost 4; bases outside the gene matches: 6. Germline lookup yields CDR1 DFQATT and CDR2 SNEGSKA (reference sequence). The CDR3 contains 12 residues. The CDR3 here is CSGETGTYGYTF. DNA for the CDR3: TGCAGTGGGGAGACAGGGACCTATGGCTACACCTTC.

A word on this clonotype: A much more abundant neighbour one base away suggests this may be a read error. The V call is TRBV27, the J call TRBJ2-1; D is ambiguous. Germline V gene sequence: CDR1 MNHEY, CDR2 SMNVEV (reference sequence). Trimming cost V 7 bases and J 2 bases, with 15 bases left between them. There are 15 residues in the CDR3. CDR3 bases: TGTGCCAGCAACCCTTACTGGAGCCCCTACAATGAGCAGTTCTTC. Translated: CASNPYWSPYNEQFF.

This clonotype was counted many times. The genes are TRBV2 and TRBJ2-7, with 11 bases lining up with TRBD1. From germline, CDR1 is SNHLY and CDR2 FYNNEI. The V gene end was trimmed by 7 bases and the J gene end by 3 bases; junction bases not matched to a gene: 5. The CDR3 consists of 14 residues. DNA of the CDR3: TGTGCCAGCAACCCTGGGACAGGGGGCTACGAGCAGTACTTC. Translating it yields CASNPGTGGYEQYF.

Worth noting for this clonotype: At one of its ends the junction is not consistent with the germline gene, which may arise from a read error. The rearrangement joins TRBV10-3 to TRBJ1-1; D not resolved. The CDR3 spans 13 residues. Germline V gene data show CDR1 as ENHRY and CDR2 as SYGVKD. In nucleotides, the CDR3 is TGTGCCATCAGTGATGGGGAGAACACCGAAGCTTTCTTT. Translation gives CAISDGENTEAFF.

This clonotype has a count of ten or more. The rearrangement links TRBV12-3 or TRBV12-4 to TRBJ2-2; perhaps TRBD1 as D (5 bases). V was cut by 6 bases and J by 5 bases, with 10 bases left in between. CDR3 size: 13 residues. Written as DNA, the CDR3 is TGTGCCAGCAGCCCCGACAGAACCGGGGAGCTGTTTTTT. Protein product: CASSPDRTGELFF.

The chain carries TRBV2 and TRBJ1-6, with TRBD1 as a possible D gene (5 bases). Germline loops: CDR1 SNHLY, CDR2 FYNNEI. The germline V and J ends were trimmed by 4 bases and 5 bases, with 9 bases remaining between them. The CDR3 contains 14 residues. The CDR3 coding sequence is TGTGCCAGCAGTGCGGACACAAATAATTCACCCCTCCACTTT. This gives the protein CASSADTNNSPLHF.

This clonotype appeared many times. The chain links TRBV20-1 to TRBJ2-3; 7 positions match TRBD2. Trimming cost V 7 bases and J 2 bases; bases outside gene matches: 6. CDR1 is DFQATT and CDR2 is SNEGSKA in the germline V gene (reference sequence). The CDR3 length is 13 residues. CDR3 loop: CSGNRGDTDTQYF. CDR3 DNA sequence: TGCAGTGGTAACCGGGGGGACACAGATACGCAGTATTTT.

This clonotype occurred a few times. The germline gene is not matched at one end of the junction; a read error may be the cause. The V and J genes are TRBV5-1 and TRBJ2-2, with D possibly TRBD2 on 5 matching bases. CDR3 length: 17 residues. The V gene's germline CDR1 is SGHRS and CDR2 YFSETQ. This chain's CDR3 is CASSLDPRPETTEELFF. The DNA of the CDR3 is TGCGCCAGCAGCTTGGACCCCAGGCCGGAGACTACCGAGGAGCTGTTTTTT.

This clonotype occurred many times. The DNA of the CDR3 is TGTGCCAGCAATCCCGGTTGGGGGTGGAAAAGCAATCAGCCCCAGCATTTT. It is translated as CASNPGWGWKSNQPQHF. This sequence joins TRBV28 and TRBJ1-5; weak D call: TRBD1 (5 bases). The CDR3 totals 17 residues. V was shortened by 7 bases and J by 1 base, with 20 bases between the two germline ends. Germline CDR1 reads MDHEN; CDR2 reads SYDVKM.